This passage covers 19 T cell receptor beta chains from one sample sequenced in a study of blood T cell repertoires in COVID-19. This table comes from immunoSEQ multiplex PCR, and its TCRdb copy is limited to in-frame clones, with some not included. The sample contains roughly 120,000 clones, over 65% of which appear only once. The sequencing input was peripheral blood. The receptors come from a man under 40 with acute or convalescent COVID-19.

The chain has TRBV4-1 and TRBJ1-2, with 8 nucleotides matching TRBD1. The germline V gene has CDR1 MGHRA and CDR2 YSYEKL. Losses at the gene ends were 4 bases for V and 7 bases for J; bases not matched to a gene: 14. This CDR3 region has 16 residues. CDR3 sequence reads: CASSPSKMTGERGYTF. CDR3 bases: TGCGCCAGCAGCCCCTCAAAGATGACAGGGGAGCGTGGCTACACCTTC.

The J gene is TRBJ1-6, the V gene TRBV7-2; D not resolved. The CDR3 is made up of 15 amino acids. Trimming left V 5 bases short and J 6 bases short, with 14 bases between. Germline V gene lookup returns CDR1 SGHTA and CDR2 FQGNSA. The CDR3 region has the DNA TGTGCCAGCAGCCTCCGGACGGACTCTAATTCACCCCTCCACTTT. This encodes CASSLRTDSNSPLHF.

The V gene is TRBV19, the J gene TRBJ2-1; 10 positions agree with TRBD2. The CDR3 loop spans 14 amino acids. The V and J ends lost 9 bases and 4 bases, in that order; junction bases with no gene match: 6. Germline CDR1 and CDR2: LNHDA and SQIVND (reference sequence). As DNA, the CDR3 is TGTGCCAGCAGGACTAGCGGAGCTTACAATGAGCAGTTCTTC. Protein: CASRTSGAYNEQFF.

This clone was detected only a few times. The rearrangement uses TRBV28 and TRBJ2-6; TRBD1 matches at 8 bases. CDR3 length: 17 residues. Germline trimming cut 6 bases from V and 0 bases from J; bases unmatched to any gene: 7. Germline V gene lookup returns CDR1 MDHEN and CDR2 SYDVKM. CDR3 sequence: CASRRTGRSSGANVLTF. CDR3 DNA: TGTGCCAGCAGAAGGACAGGGCGGAGCTCTGGGGCCAACGTCCTGACTTTC. The full variable domain, completed using reference TRBV28 and TRBJ2-6, is DVKVTQSSRYLVKRTGEKVFLECVQDMDHENMFWYRQDPGLGLRLIYFSYDVKMKEKGDIPEGYSVSREKKERFSLILESASTNQTSMYLCASRRTGRSSGANVLTFGAGSRLTVL.

V and J are TRBV5-4 and TRBJ2-7; 7 bases match TRBD1. Germline V gene sequence: CDR1 SGHNT, CDR2 YYREEE (reference sequence). V shed 4 bases, J shed 2 bases, and the junction held 6 bases outside the gene matches. This CDR3 spans 14 amino acids. The CDR3 is CASSPGQGAYEQYF. The CDR3, as DNA: TGTGCCAGCAGCCCCGGGCAGGGGGCCTACGAGCAGTACTTC.

This chain connects TRBV6-5 to TRBJ1-6, with D possibly being TRBD1 (6 bases). This CDR3 has 14 amino acids. Trimming took 11 bases from V and 4 from J, leaving 15 bases between them. Germline-derived CDR1 and CDR2 are MNHEY and SVGAGI. The CDR3: CAGAWDTYNSPLHF. CDR3 DNA: TGTGCCGGGGCGTGGGACACTTATAATTCACCCCTCCACTTT.

The V and J genes are TRBV5-8 and TRBJ1-6, with a possible D match to TRBD1 (6 bases). Trimming took 3 bases from V and 7 from J, leaving 11 bases between them. CDR3 length: 14 residues. Germline V gene sequence: CDR1 SGHTS, CDR2 YDEGEE. Written as DNA, the CDR3 is TGTGCCAGCAGCTCCTGGACAGAAAATTCACCCCTCCACTTT. Translating it yields CASSSWTENSPLHF.

A word on this clone: Relative to the germline gene, one junction end is altered; a read error may explain this. The V and J genes are TRBV5-1 and TRBJ2-5, with D hard to call. CDR1 and CDR2 (germline): SGHRS, YFSETQ. The CDR3 extends over 12 amino acids. The CDR3 coding sequence is TGCGCCAGCAGCCAGAACCAAGAGGCCCAGTACTTC. This encodes CASSQNQEAQYF.

The chain combines TRBV7-3 with TRBJ2-3; D unresolved. Germline-derived CDR1 and CDR2 are SGHTA and FQGTGA. V was trimmed by 5 bases and J by 3 bases, leaving 12 bases between them. The CDR3 sequence is 14 residues long. The CDR3 spells CASSPSSGTDTQYF. In DNA form, the CDR3 reads TGTGCCAGCAGCCCTAGTTCGGGTACAGATACGCAGTATTTT.

This clone was detected once. The rearrangement joins TRBV11-2 to TRBJ2-7, with 7 bases matching TRBD2. The CDR3 runs to 14 residues. CDR1 SGHAT and CDR2 FQNNGV come from the germline V gene. V was pared by 1 base and J by 1 base, with 1 base of the junction left unmatched. The CDR3 protein is CASSLGGGSYEQYV. CDR3 bases: TGTGCCAGCAGCTTAGGCGGGGGTTCCTACGAGCAGTACGTC.

The genes are TRBV12-5 and TRBJ2-2, with 12 nucleotides matching TRBD1. Germline values: CDR1 LGHNT, CDR2 FRNRAP. V shed 4 bases and J 1 base; nucleotides not matched to a gene: 10. This CDR3 contains 19 residues. This CDR3 is CASGSPAGTGGLNTGELFF. The CDR3 DNA reads as TGTGCTAGTGGTTCGCCTGCTGGGACAGGGGGCCTGAACACCGGGGAGCTGTTTTTT. The whole variable domain, remainder taken from reference TRBV12-5 and TRBJ2-2, is DARVTQTPRHKVTEMGQEVTMRCQPILGHNTVFWYRQTMMQGLELLAYFRNRAPLDDSGMPKDRFSAEMPDATLATLKIQPSEPRDSAVYFCASGSPAGTGGLNTGELFFGEGSRLTVL.

The chain carries TRBV19 and TRBJ2-2; 8 nucleotides line up with TRBD1. The CDR3 has 15 residues. Per germline, CDR1 LNHDA and CDR2 SQIVND (reference sequence). V gave up 10 bases and J gave up 6 bases; unmatched junction bases: 13. The CDR3 nucleotides read TGTGCCACTTGTCGTTCGGACAGGGACGCCGGGGAGCTGTTTTTT. Translation gives CATCRSDRDAGELFF. The variable domain in full, with the rest retrieved from reference TRBV19 and TRBJ2-2, is DGGITQSPKYLFRKEGQNVTLSCEQNLNHDAMYWYRQDPGQGLRLIYYSQIVNDFQKGDIAEGYSVSREKKESFPLTVTSAQKNPTAFYLCATCRSDRDAGELFFGEGSRLTVL.

This chain links TRBV6-5 with TRBJ1-5, with D possibly TRBD1 on 5 matching bases. CDR1 is MNHEY, CDR2 SVGAGI, per germline. V dropped 10 bases and J dropped 3 bases, with 13 bases sitting between them. The CDR3 is made up of 13 amino acids. CDR3 sequence: CATATVFNQPQHF. Here the CDR3 DNA reads TGTGCCACTGCGACAGTTTTCAATCAGCCCCAGCATTTT.

V and J are TRBV21-1 and TRBJ1-1; no DNA check was done on the table's D call, TRBD1. TRBV21-1 is a pseudogene. This CDR3 contains 15 residues. The CDR3 protein is CASSKVYGPNTEAFF. DNA of the CDR3: TGTGCCAGCAGCAAAGTGTATGGGCCGAACACTGAAGCTTTCTTT.

The genes are TRBV12-3 or TRBV12-4 and TRBJ1-5; TRBD1 aligns across 8 bases. The junction had 5 bases not matched to a gene; V was cut back by 11 bases and J by 2 bases. The CDR3 has 13 residues. As DNA, the CDR3 is TGTGCCTCACAGGGGGAACGCAATCAGCCCCAGCATTTT. The encoded protein is CASQGERNQPQHF.

The rearrangement links TRBV18 to TRBJ1-6, with D tentatively TRBD1 (6 bases). The CDR3 is 16 amino acids. Germline CDR1 is KGHSH and CDR2 is LQKENI. Trimming shortened V by 3 bases and J by 7 bases, and 16 bases separated the two germline ends. Here the CDR3 DNA reads TGTGCCAGCTCACCGGACATCTCAACAGGGAATTCACCCCTCCACTTT. Its translation: CASSPDISTGNSPLHF. Looking up the rest from reference TRBV18 and TRBJ1-6 gives the full variable domain: NAGVMQNPRHLVRRRGQEARLRCSPMKGHSHVYWYRQLPEEGLKFMVYLQKENIIDESGMPKERFSAEFPKEGPSILRIQQVVRGDSAAYFCASSPDISTGNSPLHFGNGTRLTVT.

The genes are TRBV2 and TRBJ1-2; 7 bases fit TRBD1. The V gene's germline CDR1 is SNHLY and CDR2 FYNNEI. The CDR3 runs 14 residues. The trim removed 4 bases at V and 4 bases at J, leaving 6 bases unmatched. DNA for the CDR3: TGTGCCAGCAGTGGCCGGGACAGCGGCTATGGCTACACCTTC. Protein product: CASSGRDSGYGYTF.

The V gene is TRBV5-4, the J gene TRBJ1-2, with TRBD1 matching 10 bases. Germline CDR1 and CDR2: SGHNT and YYREEE (reference sequence). The CDR3 totals 15 residues. The V segment lost 5 bases and the J segment 3 bases; nucleotides outside the gene matches: 7. The CDR3 reads CASRLGQGRDYGYTF. The CDR3, as DNA: TGTGCCAGCAGACTGGGACAGGGGCGGGACTATGGCTACACCTTC.

The chain employs TRBV4-3 and TRBJ2-7; D remains ambiguous. The CDR3 runs 15 residues. Germline V gene sequence: CDR1 LGHNA, CDR2 YSLEER. V lost 1 base to trimming and J lost 1 base, with 11 bases between them. CDR3 sequence reads: CASSQGITASYEQYF. Here the CDR3 DNA reads TGCGCCAGCAGCCAAGGTATCACAGCATCCTACGAGCAGTACTTC.